This TCR beta chain was identified in a study of blood T cell repertoires in COVID-19. The repertoire was sequenced with immunoSEQ multiplex PCR; TCRdb's copy has only in-frame clones and lacks some. This sample has about 200,000 clones, with about 88% found just once. Trimming pared 4 bases from V and 6 bases from J, leaving 10 bases between. The germline V gene has CDR1 LGHDT and CDR2 YNNKEL (reference sequence). The CDR3 covers 13 residues. The sample was peripheral blood. The J gene is TRBJ2-1, the V gene TRBV3-1 (or the pseudogene TRBV3-2); no firm D call. The receptor comes from a woman aged 40 to 49 who had recovered from COVID-19. CDR3: CASSLATGNEQFF. As DNA, the CDR3 is TGTGCCAGCAGCCTGGCCACGGGCAATGAGCAGTTCTTC.